The source of this T cell receptor beta chain is a study of blood T cells in healthy people across ages. The use of a sample-barcoded 5' primer and a J-beta primer mix characterized a second PCR of 7 to 11 cycles. Each cDNA molecule, via a template-switch adaptor with 12 random nucleotides, was tagged. Sequencing of every sample gave 3 million or more CDR3-containing paired-end reads. One entry per CDR3 protein, called by TCRdb with MiXCR from the 5' RACE reads. The sample lists roughly 1.5 million distinct CDR3 sequences, about 45% occurring once. CDR1 and CDR2 (germline): SGDLS, YYNGEE. This CDR3 comprises 15 residues. The ends were cut back, 0 bases at V and 0 bases at J, with 8 bases in the middle. Caucasian individuals from Russia who were healthy and aged about 6 to 95 acted as donors. Each donor supplied approximately 10 milliliters of peripheral blood.

This TCR derives from a woman under 30 in good health. The sample taken for sequencing was blood. The chain uses TRBV9 and TRBJ2-3, with D perhaps given as TRBD1 or TRBD2 (5 bases each). The CDR3 DNA sequence: TGTGCCAGCAGCGTAGGAGGGGCCAGCACAGATACGCAGTATTTT. It encodes CASSVGGASTDTQYF.